Below, 5 T cell receptor beta chains from the same sample are listed, as sequenced in a study of blood T cells in healthy people across ages. PCR was performed a second time for about 7 to 11 cycles using a sample-barcoded 5' primer and a J-beta primer mix. One entry per CDR3 protein, called by TCRdb with MiXCR from the 5' RACE reads. Of approximately 350,000 distinct CDR3 sequences listed, approximately 51% are singletons. The sample consisted of blood. These receptors originate from a man aged 55 to 69 in good health.

Turning to this clonotype: Germline is not matched at one junction end, which may reflect a read error. The chain joins TRBV7-9 to TRBJ2-1, with D unclear. Germline CDR1 is SEHNR and CDR2 is FQNEAQ (reference sequence). The length of the CDR3 is 12 residues. For the CDR3, the DNA is TGTGCCAGCAGCATAGCTGGTGGTGAGCAGTTCTTC. Translated, it gives CASSIAGGEQFF.

The chain links TRBV29-1 to TRBJ2-7; D perhaps matches TRBD2 (5 bases). V was clipped by 3 bases and J by 5 bases, with 11 bases between them. CDR1 and CDR2 from the germline V gene are SQVTM and ANQGSEA. This CDR3 is 12 amino acids long. DNA of the CDR3: TGCAGCGTTGATAGAACCGGGGACGAGCAGTACTTC. Translated, it gives CSVDRTGDEQYF.

The chain combines TRBV4-2 with TRBJ1-2; D is perhaps TRBD1 (6 bases). The length of the CDR3 is 16 residues. The germline V and J ends were trimmed by 4 bases and 0 bases, with 15 bases remaining between them. Germline values: CDR1 LGHNA, CDR2 YNFKEQ. The CDR3 reads CASSPGAGVTNYGYTF. CDR3 sequence (DNA): TGTGCCAGCAGCCCGGGGGCAGGGGTGACTAACTATGGCTACACCTTC.

The chain couples TRBV3-1 to TRBJ1-2; D is possibly TRBD1 (5 bases). Per germline, CDR1 LGHDT and CDR2 YNNKEL (reference sequence). This CDR3 is built from 15 residues. The V gene lost 4 bases and the J gene lost 6 bases, with 18 bases spanning the gap. CDR3 loop: CASSPYRWIEDGYTF. The DNA of the CDR3 is TGTGCCAGCAGCCCCTACAGGTGGATCGAGGATGGCTACACCTTC.

The rearrangement links TRBV21-1 to TRBJ2-3; the table's D call, TRBD1, was not checked against the DNA. TRBV21-1 is termed a pseudogene. The CDR3 length is 15 residues. CDR3 nucleotides: TGTGCCAGCAGCAAAGTGGGGGACAAGTTAGGTACGCAGTATTTT. This gives the protein CASSKVGDKLGTQYF.